These T cell receptor beta chains were read from a single sample in a study of blood T cell repertoires in COVID-19. Assay: immunoSEQ multiplex PCR; the TCRdb copy retains only in-frame clones and omits some. This table holds 55,000 to 85,000 clones, around 80% found once. Sequencing was performed on peripheral blood. The receptors were gathered from a man aged 55 to 70 with active or convalescent COVID-19. Both conserved end residues are part of each CDR3. A D gene is named only where the DNA matches it firmly. Expanded clones are given a class, and other clones once, few, many or no size at all.

>NA|TRBV4-2|TRBD1|TRBJ1-6
TGTGCCAGCAGCCCCCCTAACCGACAGGGGTCACCCCTCCACTTT
CASSPPNRQGSPLHF
>NA|TRBV28|NA|TRBJ1-2
TGTGCCAGCAGTTTCACAGGGAGCACTAACTATGGCTACACCTTC
CASSFTGSTNYGYTF
>NA|TRBV29-1|TRBD1|TRBJ2-1
TGCAGCGTGACGGACAGGGGGCGCGACAATGAGCAGTTCTTC
CSVTDRGRDNEQFF
>NA|TRBV5-1|NA|TRBJ2-3
TGCGCCAGCAGCTTCGCGGGGTCCTACCTATCCACAGATACGCAGTATTTT
CASSFAGSYLSTDTQYF
>NA|TRBV3-1/TRBV3-2|TRBD1|TRBJ2-5
TGTGCCAGCAGCCAAGACGCAGGGGGCCAAGAGACCCAGTACTTC
CASSQDAGGQETQYF
>NA|TRBV9|NA|TRBJ2-2
TGTGCCAGCAGGGGAGGCTGGTACACCGGGGAGCTGTTTTTT
CASRGGWYTGELFF
>NA|TRBV21-1|NA|TRBJ1-5
TGTGCCAGCAGCCCACGACGGGGAGTGGGCAATCAGCCCCAGCATTTT
CASSPRRGVGNQPQHF
>NA|TRBV28|TRBD1|TRBJ1-2
TGTGCCAGCAGTTCAAACAGGGGGTACCGCGGCTACACCTTC
CASSSNRGYRGYTF
>NA|TRBV7-9|TRBD2|TRBJ2-5
TGTGCCAGCAGCTCAATCCTCCGGGGAGGGCAAGAGACCCAGTACTTC
CASSSILRGGQETQYF
>NA|TRBV30|TRBD2|TRBJ2-3
TGTGCCTGGAGTGTAGGCACCGGGGGGGGCACAGATACGCAGTATTTT
CAWSVGTGGGTDTQYF
>NA|TRBV4-1|NA|TRBJ1-2
TGCGCCAGCAGCCAAGATGCAGATAACTATGGCTACACCTTC
CASSQDADNYGYTF
>NA|TRBV18|TRBD1|TRBJ2-1
TGTGCCAGCTCACCCCTGGACAGGGAATTGATCAATGAGCAGTTCTTC
CASSPLDRELINEQFF
>NA|TRBV6-6|NA|TRBJ2-1
TGTGCCAGCAGTTTCTTCCCTACAGGGACGCATGAGCAGTTCTTC
CASSFFPTGTHEQFF
>NA|TRBV2|TRBD2|TRBJ2-7
TGTGCCAGCAGTGAAGCTAGGACTAGCGGGGGGACCTACGAGCAGTACTTC
CASSEARTSGGTYEQYF
>NA|TRBV10-3|NA|TRBJ2-5
TGTGCTACCTGGGGACTGAATCGGTTGGCCCAGTACTTC
CATWGLNRLAQYF
>NA|TRBV3-1/TRBV3-2|TRBD1|TRBJ1-3
TGTGCCAGCAGCCAAGGAGCCCCAACAGGGGAGGGAAACACCATATATTTT
CASSQGAPTGEGNTIYF
>NA|TRBV29-1|TRBD1|TRBJ2-7
TGCAGCGTGACCGGGACAGGGTCCCCCGAGCAGTACTTC
CSVTGTGSPEQYF
>few|TRBV2|TRBD1|TRBJ2-1
TGTGCCAGCAGTGAGGGACAGGGATACAATGAGCAGTTCTTC
CASSEGQGYNEQFF
>NA|TRBV4-2|TRBD2|TRBJ2-5
TGTGCCAGCAGCCACCAACGGGGGGGTGAAGAGACCCAGTACTTC
CASSHQRGGEETQYF
>NA|TRBV9|TRBD1|TRBJ2-2
TGTGCCAGCAGCTCGACCGGGACAGAGAGCACCGGGGAGCTGTTTTTT
CASSSTGTESTGELFF
>NA|TRBV28|NA|TRBJ1-5
TGTGCCAGCAGTTTCGCAGGACTAATGGAACAGCCCCAGCATTTT
CASSFAGLMEQPQHF
>NA|TRBV6-5|TRBD1|TRBJ1-6
TGTGCCAGCACCATCCTGATACAGGGGAATTCACCCCTCCACTTT
CASTILIQGNSPLHF
>NA|TRBV28|NA|TRBJ1-2
TGTGCCAGCAGCCCCGGACAGAACTATGGCTACACCTTC
CASSPGQNYGYTF
>NA|TRBV6-5|TRBD2|TRBJ2-3
TGTGCCAGCACCCTATCTGGGGGGGGAACAGATACGCAGTATTTT
CASTLSGGGTDTQYF
>NA|TRBV7-9|NA|TRBJ1-1
TGTGCCAGCAGCGACGACAGGTACACTGAAGCTTTCTTT
CASSDDRYTEAFF
>once|TRBV24-1|NA|TRBJ1-2
TGTGCCACCAGCATCCCCGGGAGCGGGGGCTACACCTTC
CATSIPGSGGYTF